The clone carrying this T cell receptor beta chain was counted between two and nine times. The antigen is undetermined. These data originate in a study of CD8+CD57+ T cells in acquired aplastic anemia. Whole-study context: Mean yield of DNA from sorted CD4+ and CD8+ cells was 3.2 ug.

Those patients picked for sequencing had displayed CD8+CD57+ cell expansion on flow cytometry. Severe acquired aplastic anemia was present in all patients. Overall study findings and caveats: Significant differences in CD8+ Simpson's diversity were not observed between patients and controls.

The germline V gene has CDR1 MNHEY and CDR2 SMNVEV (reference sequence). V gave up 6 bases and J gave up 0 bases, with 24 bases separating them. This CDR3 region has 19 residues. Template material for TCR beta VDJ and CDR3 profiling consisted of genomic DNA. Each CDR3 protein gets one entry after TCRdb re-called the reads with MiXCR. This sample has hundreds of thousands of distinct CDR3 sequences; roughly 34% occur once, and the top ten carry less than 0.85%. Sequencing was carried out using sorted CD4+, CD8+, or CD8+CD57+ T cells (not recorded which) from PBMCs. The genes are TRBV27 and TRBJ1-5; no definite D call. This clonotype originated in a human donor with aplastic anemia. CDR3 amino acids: CASRVVQSLSHYSNQPQHF. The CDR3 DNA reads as TGTGCCAGCAGAGTAGTACAGAGCCTCAGCCACTATAGCAATCAGCCCCAGCATTTT.